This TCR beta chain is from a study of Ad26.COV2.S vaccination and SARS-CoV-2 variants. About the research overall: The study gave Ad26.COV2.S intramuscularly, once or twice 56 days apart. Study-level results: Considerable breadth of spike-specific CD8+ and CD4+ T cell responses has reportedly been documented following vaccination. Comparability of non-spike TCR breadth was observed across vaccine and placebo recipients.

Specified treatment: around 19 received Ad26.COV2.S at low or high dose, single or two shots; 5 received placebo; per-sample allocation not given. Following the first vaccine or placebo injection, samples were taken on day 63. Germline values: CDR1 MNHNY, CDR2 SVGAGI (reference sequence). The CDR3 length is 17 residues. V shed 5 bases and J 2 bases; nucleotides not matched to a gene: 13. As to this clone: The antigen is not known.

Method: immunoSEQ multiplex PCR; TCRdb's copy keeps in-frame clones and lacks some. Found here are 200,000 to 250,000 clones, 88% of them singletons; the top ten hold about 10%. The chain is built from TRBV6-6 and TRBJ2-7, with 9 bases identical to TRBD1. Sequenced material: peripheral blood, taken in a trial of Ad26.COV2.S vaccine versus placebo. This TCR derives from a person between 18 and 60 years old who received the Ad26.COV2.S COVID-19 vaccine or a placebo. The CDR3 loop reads CASSRSMTGGGPYEQYF. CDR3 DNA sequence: TGTGCCAGCAGTAGATCTATGACAGGGGGAGGTCCCTACGAGCAGTACTTC.